This is a list of T cell receptor beta chains from one sample in a study of shared clonotypes between healthy human individuals. TCRdb's table, derived via immunoSEQ multiplex PCR, lists solely in-frame clones and lacks some. The sample contains about 610,000 clones, less than 98% of which appear only once. The sample comprised naive CD4+ T cells sorted from blood. All receptors come from a young woman in good health. CDR3s include the opening cysteine and the closing phenylalanine or tryptophan.

TRBJ1-2,TRBV9,CASSDPSSDGYTF
TRBJ1-5,TRBV19,CASSIALNQPQHF
TRBJ1-4,TRBV6-6,CASSYSTGEKLFF
TRBJ2-3,TRBV11-3,CASSLGGRSDTQYF
TRBJ2-7,TRBV28,CASSSFLHEQYF
TRBJ2-3,TRBV7-2,CASSPRVGRGPDTQYF
TRBJ1-1,TRBV6-1,CASNSQGYTEAFF
TRBJ1-5,TRBV7-6,CASSLVQGGQPQHF
TRBJ2-3,TRBV4-2,CASSQEGTSGNTDTQYF
TRBJ2-7,TRBV5-1,CASSGGQGTYEQYF
TRBJ1-1,TRBV28,CASTGQGTSTEAFF
TRBJ2-5,TRBV7-9,CASSSGLAGVETQYF
TRBJ2-7,TRBV7-9,CASSLASGSTYEQYF
TRBJ2-1,TRBV11-1,CASGPGLAGVTEQFF
TRBJ2-7,TRBV11-3,CASSPGTKPYEQYF
TRBJ2-1,TRBV29-1,CSVESGGRGDEQFF
TRBJ2-5,TRBV21-1,CASSLTARVECETQYF
TRBJ1-1,TRBV18,CASSPPGRAVTEAFF
TRBJ2-1,TRBV7-2,CASSLRLAPRDNEQFF
TRBJ2-5,TRBV11-2,CASSLGGGGPKRTQYF
TRBJ2-5,TRBV10-1,CASSESTGGQETQYF
TRBJ2-1,TRBV4-2,CASSQVWVQRTNNEQFF
TRBJ1-4,TRBV6-4,CASSASGGGSANEKLFF
TRBJ2-3,TRBV5-5,CASSLPRTQGADTQYF
TRBJ1-2,TRBV6-1,CASSSGYDYYGYTF
TRBJ2-7,TRBV5-6,CASSILAGEASEQYF
TRBJ2-1,TRBV2,CASIPTSGTYNEQFF
TRBJ1-4,TRBV6-5,CASSKDRGNEKLFF
TRBJ2-7,TRBV14,CASSRKGTYEQYF
TRBJ1-5,TRBV21-1,CASSNSRDRGNQPQHF
TRBJ2-1,TRBV5-4,CASSFKLAGVNDEQFF
TRBJ2-7,TRBV5-1,CASRVQGKDEQYF
TRBJ2-6,TRBV4-1,CASSQDWVQGANVLTF
TRBJ2-7,TRBV7-9,CASSVGRDYEQYF
TRBJ1-4,TRBV27,CASKPDRTNEKLFF
TRBJ1-5,TRBV6-5,CASSTDRAGNQPQHF
TRBJ2-1,TRBV6-4,CASSDSWTSGRNEQFF
TRBJ2-7,TRBV18,CASSSLGTSGAYEQYF
TRBJ2-4,TRBV28,CASTPRRAESNIQYF
TRBJ1-1,TRBV6-1,CASRPWVVTEAFF
TRBJ2-3,TRBV28,CASSRGGAADTQYF
TRBJ1-2,TRBV4-1,CASSQGTAFYNYGYTF
TRBJ2-7,TRBV28,CASSLTPKVVHEQYF
TRBJ2-7,TRBV28,CASIQLVGDEQYF
TRBJ2-1,TRBV7-9,CASIYPGASSYNEQFF
TRBJ1-2,TRBV5-4,CASSFLANYGYTF
TRBJ1-5,TRBV7-2,CASSQRGGNQPQHF
TRBJ1-2,TRBV7-9,CASSLGQGAVGYTF